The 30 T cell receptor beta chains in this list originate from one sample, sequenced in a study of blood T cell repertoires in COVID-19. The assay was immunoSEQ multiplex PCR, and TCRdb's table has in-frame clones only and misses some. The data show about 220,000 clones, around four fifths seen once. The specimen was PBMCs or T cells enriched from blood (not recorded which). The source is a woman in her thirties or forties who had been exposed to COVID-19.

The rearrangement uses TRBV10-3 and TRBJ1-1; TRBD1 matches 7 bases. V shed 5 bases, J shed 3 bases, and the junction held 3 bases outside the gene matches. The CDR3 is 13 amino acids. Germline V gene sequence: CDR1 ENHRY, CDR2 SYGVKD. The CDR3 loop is CAISTGVDTEAFF. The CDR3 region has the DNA TGTGCCATCAGTACAGGGGTGGACACTGAAGCTTTCTTT.

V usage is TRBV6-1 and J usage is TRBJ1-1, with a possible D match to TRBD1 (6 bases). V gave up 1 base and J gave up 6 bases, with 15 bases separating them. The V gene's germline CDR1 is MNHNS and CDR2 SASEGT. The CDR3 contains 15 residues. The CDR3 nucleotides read TGTGCCAGCAGTGAAGGCAGTCTCCACAGGGCTGAAGCTTTCTTT. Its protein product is CASSEGSLHRAEAFF.

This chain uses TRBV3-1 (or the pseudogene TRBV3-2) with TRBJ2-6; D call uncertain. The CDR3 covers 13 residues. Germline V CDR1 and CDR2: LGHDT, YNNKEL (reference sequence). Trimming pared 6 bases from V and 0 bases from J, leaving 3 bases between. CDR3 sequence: CASSLSGANVLTF. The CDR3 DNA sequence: TGTGCCAGCAGTCTCTCTGGGGCCAACGTCCTGACTTTC.

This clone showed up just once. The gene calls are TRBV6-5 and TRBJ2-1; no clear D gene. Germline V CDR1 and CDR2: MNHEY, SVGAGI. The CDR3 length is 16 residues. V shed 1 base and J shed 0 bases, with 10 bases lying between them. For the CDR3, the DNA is TGTGCCAGCAGTTACTTGAGACGGGTCTCCTACAATGAGCAGTTCTTC. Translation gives CASSYLRRVSYNEQFF.

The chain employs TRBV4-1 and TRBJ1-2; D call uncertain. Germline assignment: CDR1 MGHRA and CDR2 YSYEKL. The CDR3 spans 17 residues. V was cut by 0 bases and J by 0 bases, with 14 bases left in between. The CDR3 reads CASSQEPRGVTNYGYTF. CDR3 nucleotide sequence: TGCGCCAGCAGCCAAGAACCCCGGGGAGTTACTAACTATGGCTACACCTTC.

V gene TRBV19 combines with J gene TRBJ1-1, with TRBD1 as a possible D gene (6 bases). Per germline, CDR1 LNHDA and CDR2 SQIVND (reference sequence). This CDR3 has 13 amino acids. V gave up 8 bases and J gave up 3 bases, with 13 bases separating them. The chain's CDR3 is CASGGVGYTEAFF. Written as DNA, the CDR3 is TGTGCCAGTGGGGGCGTGGGGTACACTGAAGCTTTCTTT.

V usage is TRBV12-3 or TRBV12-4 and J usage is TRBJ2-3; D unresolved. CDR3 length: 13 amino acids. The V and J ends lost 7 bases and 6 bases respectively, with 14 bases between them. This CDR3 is CASIPVVSDTQYF. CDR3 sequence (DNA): TGTGCCAGCATCCCGGTCGTGTCTGATACGCAGTATTTT.

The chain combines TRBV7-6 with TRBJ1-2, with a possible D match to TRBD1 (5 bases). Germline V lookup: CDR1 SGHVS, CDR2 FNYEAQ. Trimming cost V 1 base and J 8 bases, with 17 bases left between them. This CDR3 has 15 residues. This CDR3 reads CASSLDATGAQGYTF. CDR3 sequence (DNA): TGTGCCAGCAGCTTAGATGCCACAGGAGCGCAGGGCTACACCTTC.

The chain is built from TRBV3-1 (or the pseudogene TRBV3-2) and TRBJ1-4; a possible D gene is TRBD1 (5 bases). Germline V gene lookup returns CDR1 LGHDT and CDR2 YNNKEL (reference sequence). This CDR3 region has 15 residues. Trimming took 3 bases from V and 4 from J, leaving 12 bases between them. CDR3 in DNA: TGTGCCAGCAGCCATCAGGACACCTTTAATGAAAAACTGTTTTTT. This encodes CASSHQDTFNEKLFF.

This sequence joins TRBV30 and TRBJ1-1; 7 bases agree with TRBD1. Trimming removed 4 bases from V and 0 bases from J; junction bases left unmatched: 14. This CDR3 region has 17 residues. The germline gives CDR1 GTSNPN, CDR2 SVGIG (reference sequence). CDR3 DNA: TGTGCCTGGAACCAGAGACAGGGAAGTATTATGAACACTGAAGCTTTCTTT. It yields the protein CAWNQRQGSIMNTEAFF.

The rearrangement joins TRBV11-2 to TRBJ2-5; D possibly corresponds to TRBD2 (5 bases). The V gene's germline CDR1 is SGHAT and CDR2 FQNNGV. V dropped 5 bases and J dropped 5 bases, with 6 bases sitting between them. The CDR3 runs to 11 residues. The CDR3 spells CASSPGETQYF. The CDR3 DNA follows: TGTGCCAGCAGCCCGGGGGAGACCCAGTACTTC.

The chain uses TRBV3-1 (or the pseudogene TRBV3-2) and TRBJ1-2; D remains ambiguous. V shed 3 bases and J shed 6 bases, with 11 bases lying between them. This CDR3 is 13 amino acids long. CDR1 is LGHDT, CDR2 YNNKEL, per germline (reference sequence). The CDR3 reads CASSHHTADGYTF. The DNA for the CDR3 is TGTGCCAGCAGCCACCACACAGCAGATGGCTACACCTTC.

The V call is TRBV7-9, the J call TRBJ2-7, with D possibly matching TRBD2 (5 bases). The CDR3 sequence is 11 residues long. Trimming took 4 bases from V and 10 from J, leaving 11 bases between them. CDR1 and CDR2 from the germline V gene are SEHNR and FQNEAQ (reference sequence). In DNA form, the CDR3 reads TGTGCCAGCAGCTCAGGACGGGAACAGTACTTC. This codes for CASSSGREQYF.

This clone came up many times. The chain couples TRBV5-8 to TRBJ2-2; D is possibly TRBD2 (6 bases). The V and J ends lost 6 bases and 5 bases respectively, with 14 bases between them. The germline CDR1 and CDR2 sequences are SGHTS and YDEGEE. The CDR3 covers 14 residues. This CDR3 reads CASTRGVGTGELFF. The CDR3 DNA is TGTGCCAGCACCCGCGGGGTGGGAACCGGGGAGCTGTTTTTT.

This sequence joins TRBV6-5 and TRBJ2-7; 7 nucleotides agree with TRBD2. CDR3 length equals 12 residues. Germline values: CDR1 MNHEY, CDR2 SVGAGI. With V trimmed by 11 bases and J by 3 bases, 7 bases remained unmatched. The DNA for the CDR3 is TGTGCCGCCGGGACGGGGGGCTACGAGCAGTACTTC. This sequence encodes CAAGTGGYEQYF.

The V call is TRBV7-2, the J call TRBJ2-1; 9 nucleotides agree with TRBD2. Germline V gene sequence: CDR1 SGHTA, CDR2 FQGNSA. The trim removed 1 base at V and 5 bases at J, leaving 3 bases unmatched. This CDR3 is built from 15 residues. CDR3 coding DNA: TGTGCCAGCAGCTTAGTGGCGGGGGGGGACAATGAGCAGTTCTTC. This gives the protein CASSLVAGGDNEQFF.

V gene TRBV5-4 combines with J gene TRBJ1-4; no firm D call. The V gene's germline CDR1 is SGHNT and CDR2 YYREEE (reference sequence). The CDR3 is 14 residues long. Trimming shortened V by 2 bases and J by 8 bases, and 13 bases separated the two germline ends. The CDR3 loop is CASSLGTEEEKLFF. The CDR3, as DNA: TGTGCCAGCAGCTTAGGCACCGAGGAAGAAAAACTGTTTTTT.

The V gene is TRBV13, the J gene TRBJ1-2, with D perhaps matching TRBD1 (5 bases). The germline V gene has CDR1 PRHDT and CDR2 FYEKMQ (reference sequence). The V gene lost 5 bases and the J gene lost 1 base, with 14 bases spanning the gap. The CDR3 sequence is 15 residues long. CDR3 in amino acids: CASSPYGQHNYGYTF. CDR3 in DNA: TGTGCCAGCAGCCCATACGGACAACATAACTATGGCTACACCTTC.

CDR3: CASRESGNTIYF. As DNA, the CDR3 is TGTGCCAGTAGAGAGTCTGGAAACACCATATATTTT. The chain couples TRBV19 to TRBJ1-3; D not resolved. Germline CDR1 and CDR2: LNHDA and SQIVND (reference sequence). V lost 6 bases and J 1 base, leaving 4 bases between the germline ends. The length of the CDR3 is 12 residues.

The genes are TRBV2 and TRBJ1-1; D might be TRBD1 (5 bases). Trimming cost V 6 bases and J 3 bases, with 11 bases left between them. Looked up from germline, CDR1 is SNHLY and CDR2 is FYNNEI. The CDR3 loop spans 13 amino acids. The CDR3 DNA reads TGTGCCAGCAGCCAGGGTAGTCACACTGAAGCTTTCTTT. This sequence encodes CASSQGSHTEAFF.

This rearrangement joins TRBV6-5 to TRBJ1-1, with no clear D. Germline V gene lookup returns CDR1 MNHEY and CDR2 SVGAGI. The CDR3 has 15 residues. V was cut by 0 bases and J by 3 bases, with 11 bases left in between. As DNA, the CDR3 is TGTGCCAGCAGTTACTCTTCCGGGTTGGACACTGAAGCTTTCTTT. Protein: CASSYSSGLDTEAFF.

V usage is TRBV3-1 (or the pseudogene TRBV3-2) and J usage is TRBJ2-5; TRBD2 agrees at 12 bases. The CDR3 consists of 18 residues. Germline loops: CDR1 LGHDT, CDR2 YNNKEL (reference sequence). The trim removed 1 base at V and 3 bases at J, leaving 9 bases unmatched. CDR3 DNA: TGTGCCAGCAGCCAAGTCCTAGCGGGGGGGCCTCAAGAAGAGACCCAGTACTTC. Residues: CASSQVLAGGPQEETQYF.

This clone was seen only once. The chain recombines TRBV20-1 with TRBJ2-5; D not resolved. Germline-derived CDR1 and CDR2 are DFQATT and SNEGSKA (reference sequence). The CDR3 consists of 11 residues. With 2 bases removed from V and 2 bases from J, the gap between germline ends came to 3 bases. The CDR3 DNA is TGCAGTGCTAGACAGCAAGAGACCCAGTACTTC. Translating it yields CSARQQETQYF.

CDR3 sequence reads: CASSNRDFQDSPLHF. CDR3 DNA: TGTGCCAGCAGCAACCGGGACTTTCAAGATTCACCCCTCCACTTT. The chain employs TRBV3-1 (or the pseudogene TRBV3-2) and TRBJ1-6; D perhaps matches TRBD1 (5 bases). The length of the CDR3 is 15 residues. V lost 5 bases and J lost 8, with 16 bases in between. Germline values: CDR1 LGHDT, CDR2 YNNKEL (reference sequence).

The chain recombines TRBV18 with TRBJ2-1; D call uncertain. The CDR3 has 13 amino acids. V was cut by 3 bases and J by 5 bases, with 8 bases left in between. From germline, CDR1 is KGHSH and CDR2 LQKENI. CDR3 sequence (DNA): TGTGCCAGCTCACCTACAGAAAACAATGAGCAGTTCTTC. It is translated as CASSPTENNEQFF.

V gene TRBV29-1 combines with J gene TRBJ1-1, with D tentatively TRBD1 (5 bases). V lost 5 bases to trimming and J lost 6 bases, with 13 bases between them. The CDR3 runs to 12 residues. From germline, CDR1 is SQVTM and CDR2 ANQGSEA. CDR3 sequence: CSVSWGQAEAFF. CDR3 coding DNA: TGCAGCGTTTCATGGGGCCAAGCTGAAGCTTTCTTT. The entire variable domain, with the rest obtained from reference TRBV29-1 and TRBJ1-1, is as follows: SAVISQKPSRDICQRGTSLTIQCQVDSQVTMMFWYRQQPGQSLTLIATANQGSEATYESGFVIDKFPISRPNLTFSTLTVSNMSPEDSSIYLCSVSWGQAEAFFGQGTRLTVV.

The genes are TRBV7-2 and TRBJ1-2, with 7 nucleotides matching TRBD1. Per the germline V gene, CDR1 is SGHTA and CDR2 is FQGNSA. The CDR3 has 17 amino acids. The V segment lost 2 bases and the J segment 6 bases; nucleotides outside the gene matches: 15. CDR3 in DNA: TGTGCCAGCAGCTTAAAGGTATCGACAGGGCCTCTCCATGGCTACACCTTC. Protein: CASSLKVSTGPLHGYTF.

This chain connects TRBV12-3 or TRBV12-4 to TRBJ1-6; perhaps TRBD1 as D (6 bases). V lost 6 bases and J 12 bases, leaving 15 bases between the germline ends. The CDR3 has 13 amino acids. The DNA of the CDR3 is TGTGCCAGCAGCCAAGGGGGGGCCAAACCCCTCCACTTT. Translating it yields CASSQGGAKPLHF.

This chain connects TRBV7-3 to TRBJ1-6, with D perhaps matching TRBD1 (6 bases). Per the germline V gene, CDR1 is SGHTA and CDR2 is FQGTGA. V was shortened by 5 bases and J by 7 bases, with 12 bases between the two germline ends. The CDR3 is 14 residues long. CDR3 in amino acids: CASSTGQTNSPLHF. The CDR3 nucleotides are TGTGCCAGCAGCACCGGACAGACCAATTCACCCCTCCACTTT.

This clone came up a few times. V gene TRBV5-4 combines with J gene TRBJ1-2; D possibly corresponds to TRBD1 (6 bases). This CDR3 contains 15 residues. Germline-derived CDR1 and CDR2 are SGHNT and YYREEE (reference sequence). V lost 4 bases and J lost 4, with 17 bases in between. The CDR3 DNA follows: TGTGCCAGCAGCCCCAGGGGAGGGGGTGGCTATGGCTACACCTTC. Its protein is CASSPRGGGGYGYTF.